A single sample is the source of the 14 T cell receptor beta chains below, sequenced in a study of shared clonotypes between healthy human individuals. Assay: immunoSEQ multiplex PCR; the TCRdb copy retains only in-frame clones and omits some. The profile shows over a million clones, roughly 70% of them singletons. The sequencing sample was made of memory CD4+ T cells sorted from blood. As for subset: CD45RA-negative fraction. Every receptor here comes from a young man in good health.

In this sample, this clone turned up once. The chain employs TRBV30 and TRBJ1-3; a weak D match, TRBD1 (5 bases). Germline-derived CDR1 and CDR2 are GTSNPN and SVGIG (reference sequence). Trimming took 5 bases from V and 3 from J, leaving 11 bases between them. The CDR3 is made up of 13 amino acids. CDR3 sequence: CAWDAGNGNTIYF. Written as DNA, the CDR3 is TGTGCCTGGGACGCAGGGAATGGAAACACCATATATTTT. Drawing the rest from reference TRBV30 and TRBJ1-3, the complete variable domain is SQTIHQWPATLVQPVGSPLSLECTVEGTSNPNLYWYRQAAGRGLQLLFYSVGIGQISSEVPQNLSASRPQDRQFILSSKKLLLSDSGFYLCAWDAGNGNTIYFGEGSWLTVV.

The chain links TRBV10-3 to TRBJ2-3, with 10 positions matching TRBD2. V lost 8 bases, J lost 2 bases, and 13 bases stayed unmatched. CDR3 length: 17 amino acids. Germline CDR1 and CDR2: ENHRY and SYGVKD. The CDR3 DNA reads as TGTGCCATCCGGGGGGCTAGCGGGAGAACGGCCACAGATACGCAGTATTTT. Encoded protein: CAIRGASGRTATDTQYF.

The chain joins TRBV5-4 to TRBJ1-2; 11 bases agree with TRBD1. In germline, CDR1 is SGHNT, CDR2 YYREEE (reference sequence). With 3 bases clipped from V and 10 bases from J, the junction kept 17 bases outside the gene matches. The CDR3 runs 17 residues. CDR3 sequence: CASSSGGQGVPSLIYTF. CDR3 nucleotides: TGTGCCAGCAGCTCGGGGGGACAGGGGGTTCCCTCCCTCATCTACACCTTC.

This clone was picked up a small number of times. The J gene is TRBJ1-6, the V gene TRBV7-6; no firm D call. Deletions cut 5 bases from V and 3 bases from J, with 17 bases between. CDR1 SGHVS and CDR2 FNYEAQ come from the germline V gene. CDR3 size: 17 residues. CDR3 in amino acids: CASSLNPRTDYNSPLHF. In DNA form, the CDR3 reads TGTGCCAGCAGCCTCAATCCTCGGACGGACTATAATTCACCCCTCCACTTT. The full variable domain, completed using reference TRBV7-6 and TRBJ1-6, is GAGVSQSPRYKVTKRGQDVALRCDPISGHVSLYWYRQALGQGPEFLTYFNYEAQQDKSGLPNDRFSAERPEGSISTLTIQRTEQRDSAMYRCASSLNPRTDYNSPLHFGNGTRLTVT.

This chain joins TRBV11-1 and TRBJ2-1; TRBD1 matches at 10 bases. Germline V gene data show CDR1 as SGHAT and CDR2 as FQDESV (reference sequence). The CDR3 length is 16 residues. The junction had 9 bases not matched to a gene; V was cut back by 1 base and J by 9 bases. Here the CDR3 reads CASSLGGTGVQGEQFF. The CDR3 nucleotides are TGTGCCAGCAGCTTAGGAGGGACAGGGGTACAAGGTGAGCAGTTCTTC.

This chain uses TRBV6-6 with TRBJ1-6, with TRBD1 as a possible D gene (6 bases). The CDR3 runs 12 residues. V lost 7 bases, J lost 10 bases, and 11 bases lay in between. Germline CDR1 reads MNHNY; CDR2 reads SVGAGI (reference sequence). The CDR3 DNA reads as TGTGCCAGCAAAGGGGGGACCTCACCCCTCCACTTT. This gives the protein CASKGGTSPLHF.

This clone has only a few counts. This CDR3 is CASSLTGGYNSPLHF. CDR3 bases: TGTGCCAGCAGCTTGACAGGGGGTTATAATTCACCCCTCCACTTT. This chain uses TRBV5-8 with TRBJ1-6; 8 nucleotides agree with TRBD1. Germline CDR1 reads SGHTS; CDR2 reads YDEGEE. This CDR3 comprises 15 residues. V was clipped by 1 base and J by 4 bases; unmatched bases: 1.

CDR3 in DNA: TGTGCCAGTACTGGGACAGTTTCAAATAATGAGCAGTTCTTC. It yields the protein CASTGTVSNNEQFF. This chain links TRBV19 with TRBJ2-1; 7 bases fit TRBD1. The V and J ends lost 7 bases and 7 bases, in that order; junction bases with no gene match: 10. CDR3 length equals 14 residues. Germline V CDR1 and CDR2: LNHDA, SQIVND (reference sequence).

The V call is TRBV19, the J call TRBJ2-5, with TRBD2 matching over 13 bases. CDR3 length: 15 amino acids. The germline CDR1 and CDR2 sequences are LNHDA and SQIVND (reference sequence). Losses at the gene ends were 9 bases for V and 2 bases for J; bases not matched to a gene: 6. Written as DNA, the CDR3 is TGTGCCAGCATGGGACTAGCGGGATTACAAGAGACCCAGTACTTC. Translation: CASMGLAGLQETQYF.

The V gene is TRBV5-6, the J gene TRBJ1-1; 8 bases match TRBD1. Germline V lookup: CDR1 SGHDT, CDR2 YYEEEE. The CDR3 has 17 amino acids. V was clipped by 1 base and J by 4 bases; unmatched bases: 12. CDR3 region: CASSLLGQGQRTTEAFF. The DNA of the CDR3 is TGTGCCAGCAGCTTGTTAGGACAGGGCCAACGAACCACTGAAGCTTTCTTT.

This chain joins TRBV19 and TRBJ1-2; 7 bases are a match to TRBD1. Germline trimming cut 1 base from V and 2 bases from J; bases unmatched to any gene: 7. The CDR3 is 16 amino acids. CDR1 LNHDA and CDR2 SQIVND come from the germline V gene (reference sequence). CDR3 loop: CASSIAGGQLNYGYTF. The CDR3 nucleotides are TGTGCCAGTAGTATAGCAGGGGGGCAACTGAACTATGGCTACACCTTC. Combining the CDR3 with reference TRBV19 and TRBJ1-2 gives the whole variable domain DGGITQSPKYLFRKEGQNVTLSCEQNLNHDAMYWYRQDPGQGLRLIYYSQIVNDFQKGDIAEGYSVSREKKESFPLTVTSAQKNPTAFYLCASSIAGGQLNYGYTFGSGTRLTVV.

This clone occurred many times. The same CDR3 can be traced to other DNA sequences in this sample. This rearrangement joins TRBV18 to TRBJ1-5; 7 bases are shared with TRBD1. This CDR3 is built from 16 residues. Trimming cost V 3 bases and J 0 bases; bases outside gene matches: 5. The germline V gene has CDR1 KGHSH and CDR2 LQKENI. The CDR3 DNA sequence: TGTGCCAGCTCACCCGACAGGGCTGATAGCAATCAGCCCCAGCATTTT. It is translated as CASSPDRADSNQPQHF. The full variable domain, in which reference TRBV18 and TRBJ1-5 provide the parts outside the CDR3, is NAGVMQNPRHLVRRRGQEARLRCSPMKGHSHVYWYRQLPEEGLKFMVYLQKENIIDESGMPKERFSAEFPKEGPSILRIQQVVRGDSAAYFCASSPDRADSNQPQHFGDGTRLSIL.

As DNA, the CDR3 is TGTGCCAGTACCCCAGGCGGGGAGGGAATCTCTGGGGCCAACGTCCTGACTTTC. Its translation: CASTPGGEGISGANVLTF. This chain joins TRBV19 and TRBJ2-6, with 7 bases fitting TRBD2. Trimming at V came to 7 bases and at J to 0 bases, leaving 12 bases not matched to a gene. The CDR3 spans 18 residues. Germline V gene data show CDR1 as LNHDA and CDR2 as SQIVND (reference sequence). Drawing the rest from reference TRBV19 and TRBJ2-6, the complete variable domain is DGGITQSPKYLFRKEGQNVTLSCEQNLNHDAMYWYRQDPGQGLRLIYYSQIVNDFQKGDIAEGYSVSREKKESFPLTVTSAQKNPTAFYLCASTPGGEGISGANVLTFGAGSRLTVL.

About this clone: The sample holds other DNA sequences that translate to the same CDR3. The V call is TRBV9, the J call TRBJ1-1; D gene unclear. Germline V gene lookup returns CDR1 SGDLS and CDR2 YYNGEE. This CDR3 comprises 13 residues. Trimming stripped 2 bases from V and 3 bases from J, with 8 bases between. CDR3 DNA: TGTGCCAGCAGCGTCGGGAAACACACTGAAGCTTTCTTT. Protein sequence: CASSVGKHTEAFF.